The 2 T cell receptor beta chains presented below share a single source sample, sequenced in a study of T cells expressing NK-cell markers. Reanalyzing the 5' RACE reads, TCRdb keeps one entry per CDR3 protein, without DNA. The sample table sets out approximately 420,000 distinct CDR3 sequences. The sequenced sample consisted of blood T cells: a sorted CD56 or NKG2C T cell subset, CD4+ or CD8+ T cells, or bulk PBMC T cells (not recorded which). Receptor source: a woman in her forties or fifties in good health.

The chain links TRBV12-3 or TRBV12-4 to TRBJ1-2. The length of the CDR3 is 13 residues. This chain's CDR3 is CASSLDSGYGYTF.

This chain connects TRBV2 to TRBJ2-5; TCRdb returns TRBD2, unconfirmable since there is no DNA. This CDR3 comprises 15 residues. CDR1 is SNHLY, CDR2 FYNNEI, per germline. CDR3 amino acids: CASSSSGRLQETQYF.